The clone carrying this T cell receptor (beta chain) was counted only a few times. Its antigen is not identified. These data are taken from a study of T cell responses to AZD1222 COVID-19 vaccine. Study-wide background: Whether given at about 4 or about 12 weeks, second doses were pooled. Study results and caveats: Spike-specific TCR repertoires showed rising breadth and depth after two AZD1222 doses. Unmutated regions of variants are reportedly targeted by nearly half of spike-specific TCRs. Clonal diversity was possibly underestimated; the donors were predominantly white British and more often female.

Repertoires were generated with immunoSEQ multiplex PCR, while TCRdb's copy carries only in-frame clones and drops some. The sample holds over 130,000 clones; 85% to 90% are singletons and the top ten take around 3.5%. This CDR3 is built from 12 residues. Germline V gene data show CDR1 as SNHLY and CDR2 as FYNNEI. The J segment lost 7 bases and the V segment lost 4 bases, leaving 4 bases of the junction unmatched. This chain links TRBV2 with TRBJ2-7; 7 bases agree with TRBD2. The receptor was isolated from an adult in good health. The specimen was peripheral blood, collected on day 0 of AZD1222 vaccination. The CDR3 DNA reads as TGTGCCAGCAGTGTAACTAGCGTTGAGCAGTACTTC. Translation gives CASSVTSVEQYF.